This entry concerns a single T cell receptor beta chain. Its antigen remains unidentified. Sequencing used immunoSEQ multiplex PCR; TCRdb keeps in-frame clones, though not all of them. The table lists 100,000 to 120,000 clones, approximately 88% of them singletons. V was pared by 0 bases and J by 3 bases, with 14 bases between. Germline lookup yields CDR1 MNHEY and CDR2 SVGEGT. This CDR3 is 17 amino acids long. This specimen belongs to a study of T cell responses to AZD1222 COVID-19 vaccine. Broader study findings: Baseline serostatus was positive in only a handful of AZD1222 recipients. Vaccine-related CD4 TCRs covered spike, predominating at 160-218 and 743-854. Repertoire samples came only from after the peak T cell response. Recipients of two AZD1222 doses showed rising Spike-specific TCR breadth and depth.

Sequencing was performed on peripheral blood, taken 28 days after the second AZD1222 dose. The chain employs TRBV6-2 or TRBV6-3 and TRBJ2-2; D gene unclear. The TCR comes from an adult who received the AZD1222 COVID-19 vaccine. The CDR3 sequence is CASSYSRLSRDTGELFF. The CDR3 DNA sequence: TGTGCCAGCAGTTACTCGAGACTTAGCAGAGACACCGGGGAGCTGTTTTTT.